Each of the 7 T cell receptor beta chains below was sequenced from the same sample in a study of T cell changes during pregnancy in multiple sclerosis. This table comes from immunoSEQ multiplex PCR, and its TCRdb copy is limited to in-frame clones, with some not included. The data show roughly 90,000 clones, 94% seen once. Here the sequenced sample was peripheral blood, taken in the third trimester of pregnancy. These receptors were collected from a female donor with multiple sclerosis, enrolled in a pregnancy study.

J is TRBJ2-1 and V is TRBV11-3, with 8 bases that match TRBD2. CDR3 length equals 15 residues. The ends lost 8 bases at V and 10 bases at J; junction bases unmatched: 16. The germline V gene has CDR1 SGHNT and CDR2 YENEEA. The CDR3: CASASSRSGSAEQFF. As DNA, the CDR3 is TGTGCCAGCGCCTCCTCAAGGAGCGGGAGCGCGGAGCAGTTCTTC.

The chain employs TRBV6-5 and TRBJ2-1; no clear D. The germline CDR1 and CDR2 sequences are MNHEY and SVGAGI. The V gene lost 6 bases and the J gene lost 1 base, with 7 bases spanning the gap. This CDR3 has 13 residues. CDR3 nucleotides: TGTGCCAGCAGGTTAAAATCCTACAATGAGCAGTTCTTC. Its protein product is CASRLKSYNEQFF.

The chain recombines TRBV28 with TRBJ2-3; D is possibly TRBD2 (6 bases). Trimming pared 2 bases from V and 3 bases from J, leaving 18 bases between. The CDR3 sequence is 17 residues long. The germline V gene encodes CDR1 MDHEN and CDR2 SYDVKM. The chain's CDR3 is CASSLGPRQGGTDTQYF. As DNA, the CDR3 is TGTGCCAGCAGTTTAGGACCCAGGCAGGGAGGTACAGATACGCAGTATTTT.

This rearrangement joins TRBV10-1 to TRBJ2-7; 7 positions match TRBD2. This CDR3 is 16 amino acids long. J gave up 0 bases and V 6 bases, and 11 bases lay outside the gene matches. Germline CDR1 reads WNHNN; CDR2 reads SYGVQD (reference sequence). CDR3 coding DNA: TGCGCCAGCAGGTTGGGGAGGGCCCTATCCTCCTACGAGCAGTACTTC. Translation: CASRLGRALSSYEQYF.

The rearrangement joins TRBV5-6 to TRBJ2-2; a weak D match, TRBD1 (5 bases). The CDR3 extends over 17 amino acids. The germline CDR1 and CDR2 sequences are SGHDT and YYEEEE. Trimming left V 2 bases short and J 8 bases short, with 22 bases between. This CDR3 reads CASSFLLRRSGAGELFF. CDR3 bases: TGTGCCAGCAGCTTTCTCTTGAGGCGCTCTGGGGCAGGGGAGCTGTTTTTT.

This sequence joins TRBV19 and TRBJ1-1; TRBD1 matches at 8 bases. In germline, CDR1 is LNHDA, CDR2 SQIVND (reference sequence). V lost 6 bases and J lost 0; bases outside the gene matches: 6. CDR3 length: 15 amino acids. Here the CDR3 DNA reads TGTGCCAGTAGACCTGGACAGGGCATGAACACTGAAGCTTTCTTT. This sequence encodes CASRPGQGMNTEAFF.

The chain has TRBV7-9 and TRBJ2-3; no firm D call. From germline, CDR1 is SEHNR and CDR2 FQNEAQ (reference sequence). Trimming pared 0 bases from V and 3 bases from J, leaving 4 bases between. There are 13 residues in the CDR3. This CDR3 reads CASSLASTDTQYF. The DNA of the CDR3 is TGTGCCAGCAGCTTAGCATCAACAGATACGCAGTATTTT.